This is a list of T cell receptor beta chains from one sample in a study of shared clonotypes between healthy human individuals. Repertoires were generated with immunoSEQ multiplex PCR, while TCRdb's copy carries only in-frame clones and drops some. The sample has 600,000 to 750,000 clones, 55% to 75% seen once. Material for sequencing was memory CD4+ T cells sorted from blood. The source is a woman in her twenties or thirties in good health. Each CDR3 is given with its conserved first and last residue. The D gene is left open where the match is weak. Clone size appears in some rows only: once, few, many, or a class for an expanded clone.

V	D	size	J	length	CDR3	DNA
TRBV29-1	TRBD1	-	TRBJ1-1	16	CSAIDRGRTLGTEAFF	TGCAGCGCTATAGACAGGGGGCGAACCCTGGGCACTGAAGCTTTCTTT
TRBV27	-	-	TRBJ1-1	17	CASMRPRGAGKNTEAFF	TGTGCCAGCATGCGTCCCCGGGGGGCAGGGAAGAACACTGAAGCTTTCTTT
TRBV18	-	-	TRBJ1-1	12	CASSPNREQAFF	TGTGCCAGCTCACCAAACAGGGAGCAAGCTTTCTTT
TRBV11-2	TRBD1	-	TRBJ2-1	16	CASTPTQGVSYNEQFF	TGTGCCAGCACCCCGACCCAGGGGGTCTCCTACAATGAGCAGTTCTTC
TRBV9	-	-	TRBJ1-2	13	CASSVFGNYGYTF	TGTGCCAGCAGCGTATTTGGTAACTATGGCTACACCTTC
TRBV30	TRBD1	many	TRBJ1-5	13	CAWRGQWDQPQHF	TGTGCCTGGAGGGGACAGTGGGATCAGCCCCAGCATTTT
TRBV10-2	TRBD1	many	TRBJ1-1	12	CASSAQGPEAFF	TGCGCCAGCAGTGCACAGGGGCCTGAAGCTTTCTTT
TRBV20-1	-	-	TRBJ1-5	11	CSASGNQPQHF	TGCAGTGCTAGTGGGAATCAGCCCCAGCATTTT
TRBV23-1	-	-	TRBJ2-7	16	CASSQPPFRPLYEQYF	TGCGCCAGCAGTCAACCCCCCTTCCGACCTTTATACGAGCAGTACTTC
TRBV18	-	few	TRBJ1-1	14	CASSPQADNTEAFF	TGTGCCAGCTCACCACAGGCGGATAACACTGAAGCTTTCTTT
TRBV10-3	TRBD1	-	TRBJ2-1	14	CAISGDRMDNEQFF	TGTGCCATCTCCGGGGACAGGATGGACAATGAGCAGTTCTTC
TRBV6-4	-	-	TRBJ2-5	13	CASRDTVPETQYF	TGTGCCAGCAGGGACACAGTTCCCGAGACCCAGTACTTC
TRBV7-8	TRBD2	many	TRBJ2-7	15	CASSVQGLASYEQYF	TGTGCCAGCAGCGTCCAGGGACTAGCGTCCTACGAGCAGTACTTC
TRBV10-3	TRBD1	few	TRBJ2-7	14	CAINSDRGFSEQYF	TGTGCCATCAACTCCGACAGGGGATTTTCCGAGCAGTACTTC
TRBV7-6	-	-	TRBJ1-2	14	CASSPQSDNYGYTF	TGTGCCAGCAGCCCCCAATCGGACAACTATGGCTACACCTTC
TRBV7-7	TRBD2	-	TRBJ2-6	17	CASSPGLANSGANVLTF	TGTGCCAGCAGCCCGGGACTAGCGAACTCTGGGGCCAACGTCCTGACTTTC
TRBV6-6	-	-	TRBJ2-4	14	CASSYRRAKNIQYF	TGTGCCAGCAGTTACCGGCGAGCCAAAAACATTCAGTACTTC
TRBV10-2	-	-	TRBJ2-2	14	CASSEIGSTGELFF	TGCGCCAGCAGTGAGATCGGCAGCACCGGGGAGCTGTTTTTT
TRBV5-1	TRBD2	-	TRBJ2-7	14	CASSLAGTMYEQYF	TGCGCCAGCAGCTTGGCCGGGACTATGTACGAGCAGTACTTC
TRBV4-1	-	-	TRBJ2-7	13	CASSLGNNYEQYF	TGCGCCAGCAGCCTTGGCAACAACTACGAGCAGTACTTC
TRBV14	TRBD2	few	TRBJ2-3	16	CASSQGTSGRGDTQYF	TGTGCCAGCAGCCAGGGGACTAGCGGGAGAGGCGATACGCAGTATTTT
TRBV27	-	-	TRBJ2-7	13	CATSPGTSYEQYF	TGTGCCACCTCCCCCGGGACCTCCTACGAGCAGTACTTC
TRBV27	-	few	TRBJ1-1	15	CASSHSLTDVSRAFF	TGTGCCAGCAGTCACTCTCTGACGGACGTATCGAGAGCTTTCTTT
TRBV4-2	-	-	TRBJ2-1	14	CASSREPLPDEQFF	TGTGCCAGCAGCCGAGAGCCCTTGCCAGATGAGCAGTTCTTC
TRBV11-2	TRBD1	-	TRBJ1-1	16	CASTDRDRGVNTEAFF	TGTGCCAGCACCGACCGCGACAGGGGCGTGAACACTGAAGCTTTCTTT
TRBV19	TRBD1	-	TRBJ2-7	14	CASSRQGRAYEQYF	TGTGCCAGTAGTCGACAGGGTCGTGCCTACGAGCAGTACTTC
TRBV25-1	TRBD1	-	TRBJ2-1	18	CASSEKKWGTGAYNEQFF	TGTGCCAGCAGTGAAAAGAAGTGGGGGACAGGGGCGTACAATGAGCAGTTCTTC
TRBV2	-	once	TRBJ1-1	14	CASSLRPSHTEAFF	TGTGCCAGCAGCCTCCGACCCAGCCACACTGAAGCTTTCTTT
TRBV5-1	TRBD2	-	TRBJ2-3	15	CASSPEVAGGYTQYF	TGCGCCAGCAGCCCGGAGGTAGCGGGAGGTTATACGCAGTATTTT
TRBV28	-	-	TRBJ1-2	14	CASSLSRGNYGYTF	TGTGCCAGCAGTTTATCGCGGGGTAACTATGGCTACACCTTC
TRBV19	-	-	TRBJ1-5	17	CASSIGRTLRGNQPQHF	TGTGCCAGTAGTATCGGACGGACCCTGCGGGGCAATCAGCCCCAGCATTTT
TRBV19	-	many	TRBJ1-5	15	CASSMVAESNQPQHF	TGTGCCAGTAGTATGGTGGCGGAAAGCAATCAGCCCCAGCATTTT
TRBV4-1	-	-	TRBJ2-4	18	CASSQDRQQGPAKNIQYF	TGCGCCAGCAGCCAAGATCGGCAGCAGGGACCAGCCAAAAACATTCAGTACTTC
TRBV2	-	-	TRBJ2-3	14	CASSVDSSTDTQYF	TGTGCCAGCAGTGTTGACAGCTCCACAGATACGCAGTATTTT
TRBV5-4	TRBD2	few	TRBJ2-4	18	CASSEGLAVAGTKNIQYF	TGTGCCAGCAGCGAGGGACTAGCGGTCGCAGGGACCAAAAACATTCAGTACTTC
TRBV7-7	-	-	TRBJ2-1	14	CASSLAGRAQEQFF	TGTGCCAGCAGCTTAGCGGGTAGGGCCCAGGAGCAGTTCTTC
TRBV5-5	-	-	TRBJ2-2	14	CASSLVGEAGELFF	TGTGCCAGCAGCTTGGTAGGCGAGGCCGGGGAGCTGTTTTTT
TRBV6-1	-	-	TRBJ1-5	15	CASSTGQYSNQPQHF	TGTGCCAGCAGTACGGGACAATATAGCAATCAGCCCCAGCATTTT
TRBV19	-	-	TRBJ1-5	16	CASSIVGGYSNQPQHF	TGTGCCAGTAGTATAGTAGGCGGATATAGCAATCAGCCCCAGCATTTT
TRBV5-1	-	once	TRBJ2-1	15	CASSPREFSYNEQFF	TGCGCCAGCAGTCCACGGGAGTTCTCCTACAATGAGCAGTTCTTC
TRBV28	-	-	TRBJ1-5	14	CASSFWGAVQPQHF	TGTGCCAGCAGTTTTTGGGGGGCGGTTCAGCCCCAGCATTTT
TRBV10-3	TRBD2	-	TRBJ2-5	15	CAISEFGTSVKTQYF	TGTGCCATCAGTGAGTTCGGGACTAGCGTCAAGACCCAGTACTTC
TRBV27	-	-	TRBJ1-2	14	CASSIGGGLVGYTF	TGTGCCAGTTCTATTGGGGGGGGGCTCGTTGGCTACACCTTC
TRBV25-1	-	-	TRBJ2-5	13	CASSDRRGETQYF	TGTGCCAGCAGTGATAGAAGGGGGGAGACCCAGTACTTC
TRBV6-1	-	-	TRBJ1-4	14	CASSEQGTNEKLFF	TGTGCCAGCAGTGAACAGGGCACGAATGAAAAACTGTTTTTT
TRBV2	TRBD2	-	TRBJ2-4	15	CASADPSAGLNIQYF	TGTGCCAGCGCCGACCCCTCAGCGGGGTTAAACATTCAGTACTTC
TRBV18	-	many	TRBJ1-1	14	CASSSSGGNTEAFF	TGTGCCAGCTCTTCCTCCGGGGGGAACACTGAAGCTTTCTTT
TRBV28	-	once	TRBJ2-7	14	CASSLPGRVYEQYF	TGTGCCAGCAGTTTACCCGGCAGGGTTTACGAGCAGTACTTC
TRBV28	TRBD1	-	TRBJ2-3	15	CASSRRQGQVDTQYF	TGTGCCAGCAGCCGAAGACAGGGGCAAGTAGATACGCAGTATTTT
TRBV4-1	TRBD1	-	TRBJ2-5	15	CASSQGTGGTGEQYF	TGCGCCAGCAGCCAAGGGACAGGGGGGACGGGAGAGCAGTACTTC
TRBV19	-	-	TRBJ1-5	13	CALGGTDYQPQHF	TGTGCCTTAGGGGGGACGGATTATCAGCCCCAGCATTTT
TRBV5-1	TRBD2	many	TRBJ2-5	16	CASSAQTSGRGETQYF	TGCGCCAGCAGCGCTCAGACTAGCGGGAGGGGTGAGACCCAGTACTTC